This TCR beta chain was obtained from a study of response to subunit inactivated influenza vaccine listed by TCRdb under 2018. Regarding the research as a whole: The study used deep quantitative T cell receptor repertoire profiling to track responses to a trivalent subunit inactivated influenza vaccine. General study outcomes and caveats: The authors proposed that each seasonal influenza vaccination may bring in only a limited number of new T cells.

V is pared back by 2 bases and J by 6 bases, with 13 bases lying between the germline termini. The CDR3 goes from the cysteine to the phenylalanine over 14 residues. The sequence is cut down to CDR3 DNA, 42 bases in frame from base 1. Reading the germline V gene (reference sequence) gives CDR1 LGHDT and CDR2 YNNKEL. The library was produced with RT-PCR. Sequencing instrument: Illumina HiSeq 2500. TCRdb trimmed the raw reads at Q25, called clones with MiXCR and kept productive beta chains. When rows share a CDR3 protein, they turn into one entry using the most common DNA and genes. The sample table shows a few hundred thousand distinct CDR3 sequences, and approximately 23% are seen once. The ten most abundant clones make up around 10% of the sample. This clonotype was observed a handful of times. This clone's antigen is unknown. The record has no base qualities; no much larger clone is one base away.

The chain links TRBV3-1 with TRBJ1-2, with TRBD1 as a weak D call on 6 bases. Sequences were derived from PBMCs from blood, sampled less than 22 months after vaccination. This receptor was obtained from a man aged 45-69 years who received an inactivated influenza vaccine. Donor details come from another sample of the same person, matched by shared clones. This receptor carries the CDR3 CASSQPGQPDGYTF. In nucleotides, the sequence is TGTGCCAGCAGCCAACCCGGACAGCCAGATGGCTACACCTTC.